The sequence of this TCR beta chain was determined in a study of cytomegalovirus exposure and HLA in healthy donors (dated by TCRdb to about 2017). Regarding the complete study: According to an earlier analysis of a few hundred of the donors, roughly 180 million T cells yielded 120 million or so unique TCR beta sequences and 250 to 350 Gb of sequence data. An early release covering 500 to 750 HLA-typed donors comprised around 300 gigabases of sequencing data and 85 million to 100 million unique TCR sequences. Among the roughly 400 genotyped donors, around 81% belonged to the genetic ancestry cluster associated with self-reported Caucasian donors. The study was designed to test whether signatures of past pathogen exposure could be identified by cataloging public T cell receptors. The study used immunosequencing to profile the T cell repertoires of approximately 640 subjects and linked those repertoires to cytomegalovirus serostatus. Along with the approximately 650-subject first cohort, a separate validation cohort of roughly 110 different subjects was used. To predict cytomegalovirus infection status, the study brought together high-throughput TCR immunosequencing, statistical association of individual TCRs with disease status, and machine learning. A later analysis re-examined previously published TCR beta repertoires from more than 550 donors and added high-resolution HLA genotyping to investigate patterns of TCR occurrence. Rather than using new phenotypic data, the later analysis identified candidate immune exposures from TCR beta sequences and from how often those sequences occurred across donors. An earlier analysis of approximately 640 of the donors applied high-throughput TCR beta sequencing to assess whether each TCR beta V gene segment acted as functional or pseudogenic. Donor age, sex, ethnicity and CMV serostatus were compiled alongside the repertoire data. A later genetic analysis used genome-wide SNP genotypes for about three fifths of the roughly 700 donors, treating that subset as a discovery cohort. All discovery cohort repertoires had been generated using a single sequencing platform. HLA typing included class I and class II loci at four-digit resolution. Typing coverage differed by locus: A, B, C, DRB1 and DQB1 were typed in roughly 620-630 donors, DQA1 in 522, DPA1 in approximately 610, and DPB1 in 472. Several DR-DQ haplotypes were handled as single units for association and clustering because linkage in the cohort was strong. On average, around 200,000 unique TCR beta nucleotide sequences were sequenced per donor among 350 to 400 genotyped donors of the cohort, with around 19% of those sequences being non-productive. Summary of the overall study and its limitations: A cluster of highly shared sequence variants was judged likely to be a technical artifact of the sequencing pipeline. Roughly uniform sequencing depth across donors was assumed in presence/absence analyses, although this assumption may not hold. In a later genetic analysis, fewer N-insertions in productive TCRs were reported among donors in an Asian-associated ancestry cluster than the roughly 640-donor mean. A further reported finding was that TCR beta sequences accurately predicted the HLA-A and HLA-B alleles for most subjects in the first cohort. Because counts were too low, approximately 18 rarely observed V segments, including chromosome 9 orphons, were excluded from the earlier analysis of about 500 of the donors. In vitro tests confirmed that a few of the cytomegalovirus-associated TCR beta chains recognize cytomegalovirus antigens. According to a later analysis, most CMV-associated TCR beta chains appeared to be HLA-restricted, and the HLA associations seemed to be driven largely by CMV exposure. Correlated functional status among segregating V segments might reflect linkage disequilibrium, but an unknown experimental factor could not be ruled out. It was suggested by the authors that the approach could potentially be generalized to other disease states and immunological phenotypes. A later analysis found that TCR association rates varied across HLA loci, with DRB1 alleles showing the most associated TCRs and HLA-C alleles the fewest. Because some donors lacked HLA typing at each locus, the association tests relied only on the typed subset. Several of the top co-occurrence clusters appeared to be linked to parvovirus B19, influenza, CMV and Epstein-Barr virus, according to a later analysis. In an earlier analysis of approximately 590 of the donors, most TCR beta V segments appeared in productive rearrangements about 87% or about 30% of the time, broadly matching IMGT annotations. Some IMGT-functional V segments, including TRBV6-2 and TRBV6-3, could not be told apart with the 87-base-pair reads, so those segments were excluded. In a later analysis, HLA-associated TCR beta chains showed more clonal expansion and lower generation probabilities than non-associated chains that were equally common. Most TCR sequences were observed very rarely across donors, whereas some public TCRs were present in many individuals. The cohort was sequenced for TCR beta chains only, and without alpha or paired-chain data the features that could be detected were limited. In a later genetic analysis, a missense DCLRE1C variant was associated with V-gene and J-gene trimming of TCR beta chains, and the association was replicated in an independent cohort. Immune exposure information for the cohort was limited to CMV serostatus. At a false discovery rate of 0.05, a later analysis linked 16,951 TCR beta sequences to specific HLA alleles. Assigning TCR associations to individual alleles was difficult when HLA alleles, especially DR and DQ, strongly co-occurred. A total of fewer than 200 TCR beta chains were listed by the study as associated with cytomegalovirus. In both the original and validation cohorts, the classifier was reported to diagnose cytomegalovirus status with high specificity and sensitivity.

The cohort consisted of hundreds of healthy bone marrow donors. At the time of sampling, all cohort members were nominally healthy, though unrecorded immune exposures were likely present. The donor tested CMV seronegative and was one of the 352 seronegative cohort members. Every donor gave a peripheral blood sample, and the peripheral blood mononuclear cells from that sample were used for TCR beta sequencing. The Qiagen DNeasy Blood Extraction Kit was used to extract genomic DNA from the blood cell samples. A remark on this clone: Which antigen it targets is not known. Nothing much larger sits one base from this clone, and base qualities are not available.

The germline V gene supplies CDR1 LGHNA and CDR2 YSLEER. The trim is 0 bases for V and 7 bases for J, with a gap of 13 bases between the germline ends. The CDR3 starts with the cysteine, ends with the phenylalanine, and has 15 residues. The sequence is cut down to CDR3 DNA, 45 bases in frame from base 1. The library was produced with the immunoSEQ multiplex PCR assay. A mixture of 60 forward primers for TCR Vbeta segments and 13 reverse primers for TCR Jbeta segments was used in the multiplex PCR. The CDR3 region of rearranged TCR beta genes was amplified from genomic DNA with a multiplex PCR assay. The amplified TCR beta libraries were sequenced on the Illumina HiSeq System as 87-base-pair reads. The original pipeline was this. In a later analysis, tens of millions of unique TCR beta chains were counted across the 690 or so repertoires, and roughly 11 million of these chains were shared by at least two donors. A nearest-neighbor algorithm error-corrected the raw reads and collapsed the reads into unique sequences, merging closely related sequences to remove PCR and sequencing errors. CDR3 sequences were aligned to IMGT reference sequences to assign V, D and J gene segments. Each retained sequence needed at least a six-nucleotide match to both a V gene segment and a J gene segment. Rearrangements were classified as productive when the CDR3 lacked stop codons and remained in frame with V and J, and all other rearrangements were classified as non-productive. Following IMGT convention, CDR3 was defined as the stretch from the second conserved V-encoded cysteine to the conserved J-encoded phenylalanine. The earlier analysis of roughly 590 of the donors excluded any sequence lacking an unambiguous match to a single V gene segment. An earlier analysis of almost 600 of the donors classified V segments as functional when productive rearrangements were above 56.7% and as segregating when the standard deviation between donors was above 5%. A statistical classification framework was built for diagnosing cytomegalovirus status from the catalog of TCR beta chain sequences. In a later analysis, V and J genes were assigned by comparing TCR nucleotide sequences against IMGT/GENE-DB human TR gene sequences. Using the TCRdist pipeline, a later analysis assigned CDR3 sequences along with most-parsimonious VDJ recombination scenarios. In a later analysis, each TCR beta chain was defined by its CDR3 amino acid sequence together with its V-gene family, and reads lacking a unique V-gene family were excluded. To address suspected cross-contamination and a sequencing artifact, a later analysis removed over 500 highly shared, low-generation-probability nucleotide sequences. In a later analysis, a clonal expansion index for each public chain was calculated from normalized within-repertoire ranks of inferred template counts. In a later analysis, generation probabilities were computed with a VDJ recombination model fitted to out-of-frame rearrangements, and the resulting probabilities were checked against IGoR. In a later analysis, TCR-TCR, TCR-HLA and TCR-CMV co-occurrence was scored with hypergeometric tests, and a repertoire-size bias correction was applied to TCR pairs. False discovery rates were estimated in a later analysis by permuting HLA or CMV assignments 20 times. A later analysis grouped co-occurring TCRs with DBSCAN, adding TCRdist sequence similarity when clustering within HLA-allele-positive subsets. For co-occurrence clustering, repertoires with fewer than 30,000 or more than 120,000 public chains were excluded, along with four to six repertoires with anomalous nucleotide sharing. TCRdb stores this immuneACCESS table with in-frame sequences only. Part of the clones is absent; in the studies checked, under half of the shortfall reflects unresolved V genes, and no reason is known for the rest. That table is the source of V, J and clone size, and D and trimming were worked out from the DNA. The sample table lists 200,000 or so clones, 87% of them with a count of one. The ten largest account for around 0.21% of the sample.

The origin of this receptor is a girl in the first two years of life in good health and CMV-seronegative. Here the chain combines TRBV4-3 and TRBJ2-1; the D gene is perhaps TRBD2, on 5 matching bases. The sequenced sample was PBMCs. In nucleotide form, the sequence is TGCGCCAGCAGCCAAGAGTGGCGCGGGTGGAATGAGCAGTTCTTC. The resulting protein is CASSQEWRGWNEQFF.